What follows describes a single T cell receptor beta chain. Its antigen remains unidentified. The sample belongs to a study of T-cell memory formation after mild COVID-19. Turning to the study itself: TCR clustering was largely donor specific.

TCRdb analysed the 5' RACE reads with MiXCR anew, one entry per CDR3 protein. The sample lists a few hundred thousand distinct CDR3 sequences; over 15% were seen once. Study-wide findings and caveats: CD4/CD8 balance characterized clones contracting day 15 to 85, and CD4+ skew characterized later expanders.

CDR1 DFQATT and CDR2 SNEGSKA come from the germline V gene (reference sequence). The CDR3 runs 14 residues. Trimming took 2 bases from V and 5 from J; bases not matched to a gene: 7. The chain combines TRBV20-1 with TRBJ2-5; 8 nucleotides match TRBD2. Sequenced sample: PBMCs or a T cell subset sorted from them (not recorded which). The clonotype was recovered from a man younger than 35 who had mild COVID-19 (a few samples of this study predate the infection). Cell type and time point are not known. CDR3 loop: CSARNAGGGETQYF. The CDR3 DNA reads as TGCAGTGCTAGAAACGCGGGGGGCGGGGAGACCCAGTACTTC.